This T cell receptor beta chain originates from a study of Graves' ophthalmopathy and Graves' hyperthyroidism. General observations from the study: The authors also found most expanded thyroid clonotypes above 0.001 frequency in blood. Its predictions of ophthalmopathy progression gave the model 70.59% sensitivity and about 72% specificity.

The study amplified TCR beta CDR3 regions using RNA transcripts. Amplification began with first-round RT-PCR using HTBI primers, then second-round multiplex PCR was performed. From the multiplex PCR reads, TCRdb called clonotypes with MiXCR, one entry per CDR3 protein. The repertoire includes roughly 1.1 million distinct CDR3 sequences, approximately 35% of them detected once, and around 10% sits in the top ten. CDR3 length equals 14 residues. Germline lookup yields CDR1 LGHNA and CDR2 YNFKEQ. The V and J ends lost 1 base and 11 bases respectively, with 17 bases between them. About this clonotype: What it recognizes is unknown.

This sequence originates from an adult man with Graves' hyperthyroidism. The chain is built from TRBV4-2 and TRBJ1-1; D remains ambiguous. Sequencing input: peripheral blood or thyroid tissue (not recorded which). For the CDR3, the DNA is TGTGCCAGCAGCCAAGGGCGGTCGGGCCTGGAGGCTTTCTTT. Its translation is CASSQGRSGLEAFF.